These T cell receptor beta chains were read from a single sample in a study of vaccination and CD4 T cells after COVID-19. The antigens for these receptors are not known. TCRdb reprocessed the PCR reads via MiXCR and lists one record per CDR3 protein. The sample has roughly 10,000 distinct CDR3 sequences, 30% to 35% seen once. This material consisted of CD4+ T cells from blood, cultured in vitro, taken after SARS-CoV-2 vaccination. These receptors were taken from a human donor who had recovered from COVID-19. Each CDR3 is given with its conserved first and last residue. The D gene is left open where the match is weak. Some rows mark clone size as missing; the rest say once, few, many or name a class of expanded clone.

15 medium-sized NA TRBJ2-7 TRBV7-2 TGTGCCAGCAGCTTAGCAACGGGGGTTGGCTACGAGCAGTACTTC CASSLATGVGYEQYF
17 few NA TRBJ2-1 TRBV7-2 TGTGCCAGCAGCTTCCCCAAGGGGGGGAGCTCCTACAATGAGCAGTTCTTC CASSFPKGGSSYNEQFF
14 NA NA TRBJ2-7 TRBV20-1 TGCAGTGCTAGGGGGGGGGCACCCCTCTACGAGCAGTACTTC CSARGGAPLYEQYF
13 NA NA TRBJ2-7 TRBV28 TGTGCCAGCAGTTATAGGAACTCCTACGAGCAGTACTTC CASSYRNSYEQYF
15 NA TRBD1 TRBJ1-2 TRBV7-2 TGTGCCAGCAGCACCCGACAGGGTACGGGCCTTGGCTACACCTTC CASSTRQGTGLGYTF
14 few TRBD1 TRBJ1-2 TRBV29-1 TGCAGCGGTGGCTCAGGGGGGAGCATCTATGGCTACACCTTC CSGGSGGSIYGYTF
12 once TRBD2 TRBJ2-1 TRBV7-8 TGTGCCAGCAGCTTCATGACTAGCCTCCAGTTCTTC CASSFMTSLQFF
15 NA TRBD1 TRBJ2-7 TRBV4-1 TGCGCCAGCAGTTATAGCACAGGGGACACCTACGAGCAGTACTTC CASSYSTGDTYEQYF
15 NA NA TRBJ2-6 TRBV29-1 TGCAGCGTATACAGGAGTAACTCTGGGGCCAACGTCCTGACTTTC CSVYRSNSGANVLTF
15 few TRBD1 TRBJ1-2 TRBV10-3 TGTGCCATCAGTGAGCGGGGACAGGCTGTCTATGGCTACACCTTC CAISERGQAVYGYTF
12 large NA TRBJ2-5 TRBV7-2 TGTGCCAGCAGCGACCCCCAAGAGACCCAGTACTTC CASSDPQETQYF
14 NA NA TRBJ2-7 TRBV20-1 TGCAGTGCTAGAGGACCAGGTGGCTCCTACGAGCAGTACTTC CSARGPGGSYEQYF
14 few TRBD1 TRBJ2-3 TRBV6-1 TGTGCCAGCAGTGGACCGGGACAGTCCGATACGCAGTATTTT CASSGPGQSDTQYF
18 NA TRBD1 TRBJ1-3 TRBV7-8 TGTGCCAGCAGCTTTGTTGGGCAAGGGACAGTCTCTGGAAACACCATATATTTT CASSFVGQGTVSGNTIYF
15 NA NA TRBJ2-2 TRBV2 TGTGCCAGCAGGCCCCCTAACACGTACACCGGGGAGCTGTTTTTT CASRPPNTYTGELFF
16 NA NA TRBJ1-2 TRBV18 TGTGCCAGCTCACCATCGGACTCCCGACCGAACTATGGCTACACCTTC CASSPSDSRPNYGYTF
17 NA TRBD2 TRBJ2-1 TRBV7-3 TGTGCCAGCAGCTTATGGGGTAGCGGGAATTCCTACAATGAGCAGTTCTTC CASSLWGSGNSYNEQFF
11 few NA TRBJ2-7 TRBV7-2 TGTGCCAGCAGCTTAGCAGTCGAGCAGTACTTC CASSLAVEQYF
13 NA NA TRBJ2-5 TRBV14 TGTGCCAGCAGCGGAGGGCTCCAAGAGACCCAGTACTTC CASSGGLQETQYF
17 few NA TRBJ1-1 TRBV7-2 TGTGCCAGCAGCTTACAGGACAGACCCACGCTGAACACTGAAGCTTTCTTT CASSLQDRPTLNTEAFF
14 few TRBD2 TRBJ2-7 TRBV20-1 TGCAGTGCAGTGACTAGCGGGACGTTCTACGAGCAGTACTTC CSAVTSGTFYEQYF